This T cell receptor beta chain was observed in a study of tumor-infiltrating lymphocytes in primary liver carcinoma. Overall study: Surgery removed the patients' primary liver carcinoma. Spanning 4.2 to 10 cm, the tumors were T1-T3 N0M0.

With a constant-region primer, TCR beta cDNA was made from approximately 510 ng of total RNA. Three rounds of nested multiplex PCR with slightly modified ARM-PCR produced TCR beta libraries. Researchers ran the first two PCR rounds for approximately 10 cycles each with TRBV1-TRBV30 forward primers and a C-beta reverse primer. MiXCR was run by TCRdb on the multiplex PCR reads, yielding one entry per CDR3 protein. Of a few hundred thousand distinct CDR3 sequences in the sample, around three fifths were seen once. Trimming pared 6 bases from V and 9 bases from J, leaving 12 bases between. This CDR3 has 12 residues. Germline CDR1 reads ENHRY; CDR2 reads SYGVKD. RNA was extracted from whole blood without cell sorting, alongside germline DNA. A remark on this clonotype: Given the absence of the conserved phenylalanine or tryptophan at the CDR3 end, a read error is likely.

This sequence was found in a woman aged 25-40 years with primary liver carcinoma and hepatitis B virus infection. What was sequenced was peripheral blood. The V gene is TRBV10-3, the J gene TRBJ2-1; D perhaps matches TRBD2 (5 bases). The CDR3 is CAIRDAGGEQFL. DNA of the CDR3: TGTGCCATCAGGGACGCGGGCGGTGAGCAGTTCTTA.